The subject of this entry is one T cell receptor beta chain. Authors' analysis steps: Amplifying reference gene primers gave estimates of nucleated cell counts. Repertoires were generated with immunoSEQ multiplex PCR, while TCRdb's copy carries only in-frame clones and drops some. V and J calls and clone size are given by that table; D and trimming were obtained from the DNA. Of about 150,000 clones listed, roughly four fifths are singletons. Participants' own reports of clinical history determined their cohort assignment. Cohort 3 donors were reported recovered after two negative PCRs, clearance, or symptom resolution. CDR3 size: 15 residues. Germline V CDR1 and CDR2: MNHEY, SMNVEV (reference sequence). V lost 4 bases, J lost 2 bases, and 12 bases lay in between. The sample comes from a study of blood T cell repertoires in COVID-19. Across the whole study: T cells, B-cell-depleted T cells, or PBMCs provided the cDNA or gDNA that served as material.

V gene TRBV27 combines with J gene TRBJ2-1; tentative D call: TRBD1 (6 bases). The TCR originated in a man aged 50 to 59 who had recovered from COVID-19. Material: PBMCs or T cells enriched from blood (not recorded which). CDR3 sequence reads: CASSSYRATYNEQFF. For the CDR3, the DNA is TGTGCCAGCAGTTCATACAGGGCGACCTACAATGAGCAGTTCTTC.